This T cell receptor beta chain emerged from a study of graft-versus-host responses after intestinal transplantation. Overall study: Each patient got anti-thymocyte globulin induction, then tacrolimus and steroids for approximately 3 years.

Study-wide results and limits: With peak circulating GvH clone levels came an association with early post-transplant HvG declines.

For this clone: As yet, its antigen is unknown.

TCRdb's table, derived via immunoSEQ multiplex PCR, lists solely in-frame clones and lacks some. The sample holds tens of thousands of clones, approximately 95% seen once. The clonotype originates from a human donor who received an intestinal transplant. Source: unstimulated CD8+ T cells sorted from spleen or lymph node cells, taken before intestinal transplant.

CDR3 bases: TGTGCCACCAGCAGAGCTGAGGGGGCGGCTTTTTTTGGCAATGAGCAGTTCTTC. Amino acids: CATSRAEGAAFFGNEQFF. The chain joins TRBV15 to TRBJ2-1; 7 bases align to TRBD1. The germline CDR1 and CDR2 sequences are LNHNV and YYDKDF (reference sequence). The CDR3 is 18 residues long. V dropped 1 base and J dropped 6; count of bases not matched to a gene: 15. Filled out from reference TRBV15 and TRBJ2-1, the complete variable domain reads DAMVIQNPRYQVTQFGKPVTLSCSQTLNHNVMYWYQQKSSQAPKLLFHYYDKDFNNEADTPDNFQSRRPNTSFCFLDIRSPGLGDTAMYLCATSRAEGAAFFGNEQFFGPGTRLTVL.